Following are 24 T cell receptor beta chains from one sample sequenced in a study of shared clonotypes between healthy human individuals. Clones were read by immunoSEQ multiplex PCR, and TCRdb kept only the in-frame ones, dropping some. Of more than 2 million clones listed, around 93% are singletons. Only CD45RO-negative cells positively selected for CCR7 counted as naive CD8 cells, so terminally differentiated effector memory CD45RA+ cells were excluded. Sequencing was carried out using naive CD8+ T cells from PBMCs. Receptors originate from a man younger than 30 in good health. Some clones in this sample may be carry-over from other donors' samples.

V is TRBV4-1 and J is TRBJ2-3; weak D call: TRBD2 (6 bases). This CDR3 contains 17 residues. Trimming left V 4 bases short and J 2 bases short, with 19 bases between. CDR1 and CDR2 from the germline V gene are MGHRA and YSYEKL. The CDR3 protein is CASSPIGSGTYTDTQYF. The CDR3 DNA sequence: TGCGCCAGCAGCCCTATTGGTAGCGGCACCTACACAGATACGCAGTATTTT.

There are a few counts of this clone. The rearrangement joins TRBV7-9 to TRBJ1-4; TRBD1 agrees at 7 bases. The CDR3 sequence is 14 residues long. Germline V lookup: CDR1 SEHNR, CDR2 FQNEAQ (reference sequence). The V segment lost 5 bases and the J segment 6 bases; nucleotides outside the gene matches: 6. The CDR3 protein is CASSPGQPHEKLFF. CDR3 nucleotides: TGTGCCAGCAGCCCGGGACAGCCCCATGAAAAACTGTTTTTT.

The chain has TRBV19 and TRBJ1-2; 9 bases line up with TRBD1. Looked up from germline, CDR1 is LNHDA and CDR2 is SQIVND (reference sequence). The trim removed 1 base at V and 4 bases at J, leaving 7 bases unmatched. The CDR3 runs to 16 residues. The CDR3 sequence: CASSIGGQGPPYGYTF. In DNA, the CDR3 is TGTGCCAGTAGTATAGGAGGACAGGGGCCTCCCTATGGCTACACCTTC.

The rearrangement links TRBV19 to TRBJ2-3; D might be TRBD1 (5 bases). This CDR3 is built from 15 residues. The V end was cut by 3 bases, the J end by 4 bases, with 14 bases between. Germline loops: CDR1 LNHDA, CDR2 SQIVND (reference sequence). Written as DNA, the CDR3 is TGTGCCAGTAGTATTAAGGGGCTAGTCGCAGATACGCAGTATTTT. This encodes CASSIKGLVADTQYF.

The V gene is TRBV19, the J gene TRBJ2-1; 9 positions match TRBD1. The CDR3 loop spans 15 amino acids. After removal of 1 base from V and 6 bases from J, the junction contained 4 bases not matched to a gene. Germline values: CDR1 LNHDA, CDR2 SQIVND (reference sequence). CDR3 sequence: CASSIVGQGSNEQFF. The CDR3 DNA reads as TGTGCCAGTAGTATAGTGGGACAGGGATCCAATGAGCAGTTCTTC.

The CDR3 DNA is TGCAGCGGCAGGGATGATGACACTGAAGCTTTCTTT. Residues: CSGRDDDTEAFF. The chain uses TRBV29-1 and TRBJ1-1; D may be TRBD1 (5 bases). Trimming left V 7 bases short and J 3 bases short, with 12 bases between. CDR3 size: 12 residues. Germline V gives CDR1 SQVTM, CDR2 ANQGSEA.

The chain is built from TRBV27 and TRBJ2-1; TRBD2 matches 9 bases. Unmatched junction bases numbered 6, after V lost 6 bases and J lost 0 bases. The CDR3 extends over 16 amino acids. Looked up from germline, CDR1 is MNHEY and CDR2 is SMNVEV (reference sequence). The CDR3 sequence: CASSTSGLSSYNEQFF. The DNA of the CDR3 is TGTGCCAGCAGCACTAGCGGGTTAAGCTCCTACAATGAGCAGTTCTTC.

This chain uses TRBV7-8 with TRBJ2-5; 10 nucleotides align to TRBD2. This CDR3 contains 16 residues. The germline V gene encodes CDR1 SGHVS and CDR2 FQNEAQ. Trimming removed 1 base from V and 3 bases from J; junction bases left unmatched: 5. The CDR3, as DNA: TGTGCCAGCAGCTTAGTAGCGGGAGGTTTAAAAGAGACCCAGTACTTC. Translation gives CASSLVAGGLKETQYF.

The J gene is TRBJ2-7, the V gene TRBV27, with D perhaps TRBD2 (5 bases). This CDR3 spans 13 amino acids. V was clipped by 0 bases and J by 7 bases, with 10 bases between them. Germline assignment: CDR1 MNHEY and CDR2 SMNVEV (reference sequence). This CDR3 is CASSLSLWREQYF. The CDR3 nucleotides read TGTGCCAGCAGTTTATCGCTGTGGAGGGAGCAGTACTTC.

The chain carries TRBV10-1 and TRBJ2-1, with 8 bases fitting TRBD1. From germline, CDR1 is WNHNN and CDR2 SYGVQD (reference sequence). The ends lost 3 bases at V and 8 bases at J; junction bases unmatched: 6. The CDR3 totals 14 residues. CDR3 nucleotide sequence: TGCGCCAGCAGTGATAACAGGGGGAGCGATGAGCAGTTCTTC. Protein product: CASSDNRGSDEQFF.

This clone was seen a single time. The chain combines TRBV20-1 with TRBJ2-7; 7 bases line up with TRBD1. V lost 7 bases, J lost 1 base, and 1 base stayed unmatched. The CDR3 extends over 11 amino acids. Germline CDR1 reads DFQATT; CDR2 reads SNEGSKA (reference sequence). CDR3 sequence reads: CSGQGSYEQYF. The CDR3 DNA follows: TGCAGTGGACAGGGTTCCTACGAGCAGTACTTC.

Turning to this clone: The identical CDR3 is also encoded by other nucleotide sequences in the sample. The chain has TRBV6-1 and TRBJ2-7; D is undetermined. Per the germline V gene, CDR1 is MNHNS and CDR2 is SASEGT. The CDR3 is made up of 15 amino acids. The V gene lost 1 base and the J gene lost 1 base, with 11 bases spanning the gap. The CDR3 bases are TGTGCCAGCAGTGAAGGGACCGCTCTATCCTACGAGCAGTACTTC. Amino acids: CASSEGTALSYEQYF.

The chain joins TRBV30 to TRBJ2-1; the D gene is possibly TRBD2 (6 bases). The CDR3 is 14 amino acids. The germline V and J ends were trimmed by 2 bases and 5 bases, with 13 bases remaining between them. CDR1 is GTSNPN and CDR2 is SVGIG in the germline V gene (reference sequence). CDR3 in DNA: TGTGCCTGGAGTCTCCCGATAGCGGACAATGAGCAGTTCTTC. Its protein is CAWSLPIADNEQFF.

This chain connects TRBV4-1 to TRBJ2-1; D is ambiguous. The V gene's germline CDR1 is MGHRA and CDR2 YSYEKL. Trimming shortened V by 7 bases and J by 5 bases, and 18 bases separated the two germline ends. The CDR3 runs 15 residues. The CDR3 region has the DNA TGCGCCAGCACCCCCGTCTTGGCCCCCCACAATGAGCAGTTCTTC. It yields the protein CASTPVLAPHNEQFF.

V usage is TRBV4-3 and J usage is TRBJ1-2, with D unclear. Trimming stripped 0 bases from V and 5 bases from J, with 16 bases between. Germline CDR1 and CDR2: LGHNA and YSLEER. This CDR3 has 16 amino acids. CDR3 DNA: TGCGCCAGCAGCCAAGATCTAATGGGAGGCTGGTATGGCTACACCTTC. This sequence encodes CASSQDLMGGWYGYTF.

This chain connects TRBV7-9 to TRBJ1-2; 9 bases line up with TRBD1. The CDR3 length is 15 residues. CDR1 and CDR2 from the germline V gene are SEHNR and FQNEAQ (reference sequence). The junction had 3 bases not matched to a gene; V was cut back by 1 base and J by 3 bases. CDR3 loop: CASSLGGQGDYGYTF. CDR3 sequence (DNA): TGTGCCAGCAGCTTAGGGGGACAGGGCGACTATGGCTACACCTTC.

The J gene is TRBJ2-4, the V gene TRBV7-9; 8 nucleotides line up with TRBD2. Per germline, CDR1 SEHNR and CDR2 FQNEAQ (reference sequence). The CDR3 is made up of 18 amino acids. After removal of 1 base from V and 3 bases from J, the junction contained 11 bases not matched to a gene. The CDR3 loop reads CASSLEGTSAWVKNIQYF. CDR3 DNA sequence: TGTGCCAGCAGCTTAGAGGGGACTAGTGCTTGGGTCAAAAACATTCAGTACTTC.

CDR3 sequence: CASSVVTGGGRASGELFF. CDR3 nucleotides: TGTGCCAGCAGCGTAGTCACGGGAGGTGGGAGGGCCTCCGGGGAGCTGTTTTTT. The chain recombines TRBV9 with TRBJ2-2; 7 bases agree with TRBD2. The CDR3 runs to 18 residues. Losses at the gene ends were 0 bases for V and 6 bases for J; bases not matched to a gene: 14. The germline V gene encodes CDR1 SGDLS and CDR2 YYNGEE.

The genes are TRBV5-1 and TRBJ1-1; D may be TRBD1 (5 bases). CDR3 length equals 13 residues. Germline assignment: CDR1 SGHRS and CDR2 YFSETQ. V was shortened by 4 bases and J by 7 bases, with 14 bases between the two germline ends. The CDR3 region is CASSAQGEIEAFF. Here the CDR3 DNA reads TGCGCCAGCAGCGCTCAGGGAGAGATTGAAGCTTTCTTT.

This clone was detected only once. The rearrangement joins TRBV9 to TRBJ2-7; D not resolved. Trimming shortened V by 5 bases and J by 2 bases, and 8 bases separated the two germline ends. The germline V gene has CDR1 SGDLS and CDR2 YYNGEE. The CDR3 covers 12 residues. DNA for the CDR3: TGTGCCAGCAGTAACAGAGCCTACGAGCAGTACTTC. Protein sequence: CASSNRAYEQYF.

This chain links TRBV15 with TRBJ1-2, with 10 positions matching TRBD1. Unmatched junction bases numbered 7, after V lost 3 bases and J lost 3 bases. The CDR3 has 16 amino acids. CDR1 is LNHNV, CDR2 YYDKDF, per germline (reference sequence). CDR3 protein: CATSRDDRGQDYGYTF. Written as DNA, the CDR3 is TGTGCCACCAGCAGGGACGACAGGGGGCAAGACTATGGCTACACCTTC. Filled out from reference TRBV15 and TRBJ1-2, the complete variable domain reads DAMVIQNPRYQVTQFGKPVTLSCSQTLNHNVMYWYQQKSSQAPKLLFHYYDKDFNNEADTPDNFQSRRPNTSFCFLDIRSPGLGDTAMYLCATSRDDRGQDYGYTFGSGTRLTVV.

The CDR3: CASSSYSEYNEQFF. In DNA, the CDR3 is TGTGCCAGCAGTTCCTATAGCGAGTACAATGAGCAGTTCTTC. The chain joins TRBV2 to TRBJ2-1, with D possibly matching TRBD2 (5 bases). The CDR3 is 14 residues long. Trimming pared 5 bases from V and 4 bases from J, leaving 12 bases between. Looked up from germline, CDR1 is SNHLY and CDR2 is FYNNEI.

The V gene is TRBV29-1, the J gene TRBJ1-2; D is perhaps TRBD1 (6 bases). The CDR3 runs to 14 residues. Germline V gene sequence: CDR1 SQVTM, CDR2 ANQGSEA. Trimming stripped 0 bases from V and 8 bases from J, with 16 bases between. CDR3 sequence: CSVEEVEGEGGYTF. The CDR3 bases are TGCAGCGTTGAAGAGGTGGAGGGGGAAGGCGGCTACACCTTC.

The J gene is TRBJ2-1, the V gene TRBV15; a possible D gene is TRBD1 (6 bases). The CDR3 is 16 amino acids. CDR1 LNHNV and CDR2 YYDKDF come from the germline V gene (reference sequence). Trimming took 8 bases from V and 4 from J, leaving 21 bases between them. CDR3 protein: CATSPLTGQSYNEQFF. The CDR3, as DNA: TGTGCCACCTCCCCCTTGACGGGACAATCTTACAATGAGCAGTTCTTC.